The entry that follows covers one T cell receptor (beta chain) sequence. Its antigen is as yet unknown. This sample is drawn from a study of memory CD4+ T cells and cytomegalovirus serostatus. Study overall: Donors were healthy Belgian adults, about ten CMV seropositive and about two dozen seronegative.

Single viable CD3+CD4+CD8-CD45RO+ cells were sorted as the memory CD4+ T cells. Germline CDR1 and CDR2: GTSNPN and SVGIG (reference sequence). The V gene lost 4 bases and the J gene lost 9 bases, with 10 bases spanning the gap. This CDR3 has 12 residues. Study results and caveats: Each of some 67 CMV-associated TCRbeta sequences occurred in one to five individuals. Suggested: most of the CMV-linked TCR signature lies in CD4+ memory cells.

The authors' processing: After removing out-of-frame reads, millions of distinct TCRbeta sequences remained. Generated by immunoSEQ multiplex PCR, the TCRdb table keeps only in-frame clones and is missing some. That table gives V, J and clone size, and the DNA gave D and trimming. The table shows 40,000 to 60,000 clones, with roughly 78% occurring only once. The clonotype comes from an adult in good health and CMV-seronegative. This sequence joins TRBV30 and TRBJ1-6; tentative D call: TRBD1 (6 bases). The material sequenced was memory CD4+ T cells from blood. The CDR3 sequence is CAWNRVGSPLHF. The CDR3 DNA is TGTGCCTGGAACAGGGTTGGTTCACCCCTCCACTTT.